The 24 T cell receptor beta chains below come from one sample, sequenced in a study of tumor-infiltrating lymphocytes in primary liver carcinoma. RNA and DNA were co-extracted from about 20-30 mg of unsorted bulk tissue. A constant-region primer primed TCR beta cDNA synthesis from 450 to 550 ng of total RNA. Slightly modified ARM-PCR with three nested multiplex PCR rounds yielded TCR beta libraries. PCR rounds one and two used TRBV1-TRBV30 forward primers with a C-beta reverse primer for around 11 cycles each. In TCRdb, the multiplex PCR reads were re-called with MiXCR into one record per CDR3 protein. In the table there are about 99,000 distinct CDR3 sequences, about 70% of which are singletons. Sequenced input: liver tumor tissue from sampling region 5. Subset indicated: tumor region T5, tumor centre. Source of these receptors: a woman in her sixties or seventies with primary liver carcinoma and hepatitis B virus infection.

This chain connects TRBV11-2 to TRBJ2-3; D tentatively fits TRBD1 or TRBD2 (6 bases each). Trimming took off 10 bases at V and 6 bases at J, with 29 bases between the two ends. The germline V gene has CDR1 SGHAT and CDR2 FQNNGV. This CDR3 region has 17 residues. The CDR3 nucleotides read TGTGCCATTAGCTTGACGGGGGCGATGAGTATAGGGGATACGCAGTATTTT. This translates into CAISLTGAMSIGDTQYF. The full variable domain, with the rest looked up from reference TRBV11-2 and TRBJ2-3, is EAGVAQSPRYKIIEKRQSVAFWCNPISGHATLYWYQQILGQGPKLLIQFQNNGVVDDSQLPKDRFSAERLKGVDSTLKIQPAKLEDSAVYLCAISLTGAMSIGDTQYFGPGTRLTVL.

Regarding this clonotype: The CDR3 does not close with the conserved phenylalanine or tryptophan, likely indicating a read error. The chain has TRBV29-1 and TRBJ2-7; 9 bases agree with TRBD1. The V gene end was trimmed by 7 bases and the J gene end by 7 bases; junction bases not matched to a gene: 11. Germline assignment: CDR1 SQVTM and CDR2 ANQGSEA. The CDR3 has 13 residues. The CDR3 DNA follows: TGCAGCGCCCGGGACAGGGCTTTGCGGGAGCAGTACCTC. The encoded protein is CSARDRALREQYL.

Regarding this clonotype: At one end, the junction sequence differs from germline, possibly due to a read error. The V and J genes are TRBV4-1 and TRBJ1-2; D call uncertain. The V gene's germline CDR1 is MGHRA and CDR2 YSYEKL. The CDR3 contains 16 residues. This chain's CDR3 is CASSQDQWTESGGHTF. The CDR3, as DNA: TGCGCCAGCAGCCAAGATCAGTGGACCGAATCGGGTGGCCACACCTTC.

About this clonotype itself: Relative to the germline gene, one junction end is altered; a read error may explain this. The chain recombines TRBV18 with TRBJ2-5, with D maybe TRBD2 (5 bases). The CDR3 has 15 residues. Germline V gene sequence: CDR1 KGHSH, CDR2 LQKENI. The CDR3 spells CASLPPHSAQETQYF. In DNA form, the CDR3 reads TGTGCCAGCTTACCACCTCATAGCGCCCAAGAGACCCAGTACTTC.

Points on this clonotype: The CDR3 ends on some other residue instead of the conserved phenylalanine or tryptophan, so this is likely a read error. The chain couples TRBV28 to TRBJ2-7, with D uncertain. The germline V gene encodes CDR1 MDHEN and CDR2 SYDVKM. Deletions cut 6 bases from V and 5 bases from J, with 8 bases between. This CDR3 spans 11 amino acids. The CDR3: CASRLLHEQYL. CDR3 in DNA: TGTGCCAGCAGGCTTCTCCACGAGCAGTACCTC.

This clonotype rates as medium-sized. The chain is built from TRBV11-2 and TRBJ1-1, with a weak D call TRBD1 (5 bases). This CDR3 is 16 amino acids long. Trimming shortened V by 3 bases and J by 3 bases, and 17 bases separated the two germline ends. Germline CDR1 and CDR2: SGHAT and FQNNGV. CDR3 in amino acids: CASSFAKLGGDTEAFF. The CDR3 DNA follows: TGTGCCAGCAGCTTCGCGAAACTGGGGGGAGACACTGAAGCTTTCTTT.

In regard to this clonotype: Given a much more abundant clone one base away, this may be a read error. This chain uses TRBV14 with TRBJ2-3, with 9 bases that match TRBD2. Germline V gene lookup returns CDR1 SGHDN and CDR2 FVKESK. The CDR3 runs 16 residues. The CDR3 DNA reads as TGTGCCGGCAGCCTGCTAGCGGGAAGAATGACAGATACGCAGTATTTT. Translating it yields CAGSLLAGRMTDTQYF.

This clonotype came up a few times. As DNA, the CDR3 is TGCAGTGCTAGGGAGGACAATGAGCAGTTCTTC. The encoded protein is CSAREDNEQFF. The rearrangement joins TRBV20-1 to TRBJ2-1; tentative D call: TRBD2 (5 bases). The V gene lost 3 bases and the J gene lost 5 bases, with 5 bases spanning the gap. Germline V gene lookup returns CDR1 DFQATT and CDR2 SNEGSKA (reference sequence). The CDR3 consists of 11 residues.

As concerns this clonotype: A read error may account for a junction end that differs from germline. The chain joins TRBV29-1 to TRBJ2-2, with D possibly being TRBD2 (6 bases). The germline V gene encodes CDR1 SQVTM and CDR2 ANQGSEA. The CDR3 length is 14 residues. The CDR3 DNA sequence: TGCAGCGCCGTTCGGGGGACCGGCCACGGGGAGATGTTTTTT. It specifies CSAVRGTGHGEMFF.

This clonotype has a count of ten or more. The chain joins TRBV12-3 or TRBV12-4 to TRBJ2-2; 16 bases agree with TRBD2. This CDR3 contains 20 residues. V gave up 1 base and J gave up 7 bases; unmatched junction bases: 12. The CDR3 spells CASSLGVRGTSGRAYGELFF. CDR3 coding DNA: TGTGCCAGCAGTTTAGGGGTCCGCGGGACTAGCGGGAGGGCCTACGGGGAGCTGTTTTTT.

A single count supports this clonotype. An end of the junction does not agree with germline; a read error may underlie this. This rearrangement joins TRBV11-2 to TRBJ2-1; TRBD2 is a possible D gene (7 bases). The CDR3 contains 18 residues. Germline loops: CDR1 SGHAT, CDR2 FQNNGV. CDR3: CTSSAGLAGDYMADEQFF. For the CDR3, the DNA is TGTACCAGCAGCGCGGGGCTTGCAGGGGACTATATGGCCGATGAGCAGTTCTTC.

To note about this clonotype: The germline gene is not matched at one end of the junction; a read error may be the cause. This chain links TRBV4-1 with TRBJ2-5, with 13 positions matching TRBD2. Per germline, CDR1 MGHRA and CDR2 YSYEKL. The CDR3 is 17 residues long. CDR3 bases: TGTGCCAGAAGCCAAGGGGGACTAGCGGGGCTACAGGAGACCCAGTACTTC. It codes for CARSQGGLAGLQETQYF.

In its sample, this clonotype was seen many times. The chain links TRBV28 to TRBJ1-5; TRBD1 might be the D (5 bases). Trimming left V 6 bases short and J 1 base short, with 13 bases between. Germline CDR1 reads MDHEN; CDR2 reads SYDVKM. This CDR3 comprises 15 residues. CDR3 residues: CASSRGTASNQPQHF. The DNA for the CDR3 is TGTGCCAGCAGCCGAGGGACGGCGAGCAATCAGCCCCAGCATTTT.

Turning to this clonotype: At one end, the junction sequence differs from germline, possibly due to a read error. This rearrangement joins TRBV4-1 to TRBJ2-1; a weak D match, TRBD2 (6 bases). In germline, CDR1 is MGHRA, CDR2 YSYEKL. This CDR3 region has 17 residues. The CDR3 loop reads CASPQGAGGGSYNEQFF. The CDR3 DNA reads TGCGCCAGCCCCCAAGGGGCTGGGGGAGGTTCCTACAATGAACAGTTCTTC.

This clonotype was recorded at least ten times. The CDR3 spells CASSVKAGGFEQYF. CDR3 nucleotide sequence: TGCGCCAGCAGTGTGAAAGCGGGAGGGTTCGAGCAGTACTTC. The chain links TRBV10-2 to TRBJ2-7; 10 bases map to TRBD2. The germline V gene has CDR1 WSHSY and CDR2 SAAADI. Trimming took 4 bases from V and 6 from J; bases not matched to a gene: 6. This CDR3 comprises 14 residues.

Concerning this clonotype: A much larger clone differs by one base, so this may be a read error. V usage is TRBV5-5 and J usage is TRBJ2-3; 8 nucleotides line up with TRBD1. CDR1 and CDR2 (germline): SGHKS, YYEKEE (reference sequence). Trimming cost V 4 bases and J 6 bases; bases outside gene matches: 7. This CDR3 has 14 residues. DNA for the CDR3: TGTGCCAGCAGCCCGCAGGGGGCCCGGGATACGCAGTATTTT. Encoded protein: CASSPQGARDTQYF.

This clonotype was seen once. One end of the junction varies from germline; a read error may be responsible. The CDR3 protein is CGVEGGAGDQETQYF. The CDR3 DNA reads as TGCGGCGTGGAAGGGGGGGCAGGGGACCAGGAGACCCAGTACTTC. The chain employs TRBV29-1 and TRBJ2-5, with TRBD2 as a possible D gene (7 bases). Germline V gene data show CDR1 as SQVTM and CDR2 as ANQGSEA. This CDR3 region has 15 residues.

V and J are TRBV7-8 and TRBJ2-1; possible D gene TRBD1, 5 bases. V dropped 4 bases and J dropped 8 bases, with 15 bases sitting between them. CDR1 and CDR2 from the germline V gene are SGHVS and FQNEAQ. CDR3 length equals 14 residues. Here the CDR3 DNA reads TGTGCCAGCAGCTACCACCAGGGTGCCGATGAGCAGTTCTTC. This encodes CASSYHQGADEQFF.

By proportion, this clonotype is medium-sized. The CDR3 sequence is CASSFSGSKETQYF. The CDR3 region has the DNA TGTGCCAGCAGCTTTAGCGGGAGCAAAGAGACCCAGTACTTC. The rearrangement joins TRBV11-2 to TRBJ2-5; 9 nucleotides match TRBD2. The CDR3 is made up of 14 amino acids. V shed 3 bases and J 3 bases; nucleotides not matched to a gene: 2. Germline V CDR1 and CDR2: SGHAT, FQNNGV.

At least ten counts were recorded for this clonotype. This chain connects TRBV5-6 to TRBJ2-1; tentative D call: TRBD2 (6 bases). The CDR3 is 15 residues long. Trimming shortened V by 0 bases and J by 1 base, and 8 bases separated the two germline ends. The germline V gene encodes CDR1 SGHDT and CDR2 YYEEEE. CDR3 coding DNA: TGTGCCAGCAGCTTGGATGGGAGGTCCTACAATGAGCAGTTCTTC. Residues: CASSLDGRSYNEQFF.

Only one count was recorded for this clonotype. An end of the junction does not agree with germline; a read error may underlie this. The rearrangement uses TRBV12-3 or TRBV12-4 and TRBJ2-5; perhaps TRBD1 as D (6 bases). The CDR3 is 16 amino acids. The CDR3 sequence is CASSTRDTAAQETQCF. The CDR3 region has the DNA TGTGCCAGCAGCACCCGGGACACGGCGGCTCAAGAGACACAGTGCTTC.

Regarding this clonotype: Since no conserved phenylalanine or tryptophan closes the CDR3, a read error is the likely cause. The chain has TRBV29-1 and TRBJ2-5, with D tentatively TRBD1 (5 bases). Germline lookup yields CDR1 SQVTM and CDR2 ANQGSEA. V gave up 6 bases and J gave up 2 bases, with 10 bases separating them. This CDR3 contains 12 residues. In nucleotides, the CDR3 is TGCAGCGTCAGACAGCCTCAAGAGACCCAGTACCTC. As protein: CSVRQPQETQYL.

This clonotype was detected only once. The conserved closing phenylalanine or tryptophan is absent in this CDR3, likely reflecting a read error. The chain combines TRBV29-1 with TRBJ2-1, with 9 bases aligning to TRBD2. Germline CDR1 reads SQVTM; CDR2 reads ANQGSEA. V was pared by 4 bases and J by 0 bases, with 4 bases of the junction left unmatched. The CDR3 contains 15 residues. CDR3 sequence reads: CSVVCGRGSYNEQFL. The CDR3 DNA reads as TGCAGCGTTGTGTGCGGGAGGGGCTCCTACAATGAGCAGTTCCTC.

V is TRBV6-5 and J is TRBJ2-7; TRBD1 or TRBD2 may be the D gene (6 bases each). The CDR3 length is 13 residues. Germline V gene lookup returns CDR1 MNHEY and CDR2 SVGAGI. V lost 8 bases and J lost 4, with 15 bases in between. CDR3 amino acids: CASGTGAAYEQYF. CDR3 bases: TGTGCCAGCGGAACGGGGGCCGCATACGAGCAGTACTTC.